Presented here are 23 T cell receptor beta chains from one specimen sequenced in a study of cytomegalovirus exposure and HLA in healthy donors. This PCR relied on a set of 60 Vbeta primers and 13 Jbeta primers. Profiled with immunoSEQ multiplex PCR; TCRdb holds only in-frame clones, not every one. Among roughly 190,000 clones, about three quarters were seen once, and the ten largest hold 0.85% to 1.4%. Sequences were obtained from PBMCs. The receptor set was obtained from a woman between 35 and 50 years old in good health and CMV-seronegative.

This clone occurred once. J is TRBJ1-2 and V is TRBV30; maybe TRBD1 (6 bases). Per germline, CDR1 GTSNPN and CDR2 SVGIG (reference sequence). The CDR3 has 12 residues. V lost 7 bases to trimming and J lost 4 bases, with 13 bases between them. The CDR3 spells CASEQGAYGYTF. CDR3 DNA sequence: TGTGCCTCGGAACAGGGAGCCTATGGCTACACCTTC.

The chain uses TRBV28 and TRBJ2-5, with 8 bases fitting TRBD2. CDR1 MDHEN and CDR2 SYDVKM come from the germline V gene. This CDR3 has 15 amino acids. With V trimmed by 3 bases and J by 1 base, 4 bases remained unmatched. This CDR3 is CASSFRGGAQETQYF. The CDR3, as DNA: TGTGCCAGCAGTTTTCGGGGGGGGGCCCAAGAGACCCAGTACTTC.

This clone was seen only a few times. This chain joins TRBV30 and TRBJ2-1; the match to TRBD2 covers 11 bases. CDR3 length: 13 residues. Germline lookup yields CDR1 GTSNPN and CDR2 SVGIG (reference sequence). J gave up 5 bases and V 5 bases, and 2 bases lay outside the gene matches. The CDR3 region has the DNA TGTGCCTGGGAGACTAGCGGGGACAATGAGCAGTTCTTC. This translates into CAWETSGDNEQFF.

V gene TRBV6-1 combines with J gene TRBJ1-3; D unresolved. The CDR3 is made up of 17 amino acids. The germline V gene has CDR1 MNHNS and CDR2 SASEGT. V lost 2 bases to trimming and J lost 0 bases, with 14 bases between them. CDR3 coding DNA: TGTGCCAGCAGTGAACGGTGGGGAGAGGGCTCTGGAAACACCATATATTTT. The encoded protein is CASSERWGEGSGNTIYF.

V usage is TRBV9 and J usage is TRBJ1-3; 8 bases agree with TRBD1. V lost 8 bases, J lost 0 bases, and 4 bases stayed unmatched. The CDR3 covers 14 residues. Germline V lookup: CDR1 SGDLS, CDR2 YYNGEE. The CDR3 here is CASGTGDSGNTIYF. DNA of the CDR3: TGTGCCAGTGGGACAGGAGACTCTGGAAACACCATATATTTT.

This chain connects TRBV5-1 to TRBJ2-1; the match to TRBD2 covers 9 bases. This CDR3 has 16 residues. Germline loops: CDR1 SGHRS, CDR2 YFSETQ. The junction had 6 bases not matched to a gene; V was cut back by 2 bases and J by 3 bases. The CDR3 DNA reads TGCGCCAGCAGCTTAGCAGCTAGCGGGAACTACAATGAGCAGTTCTTC. This sequence encodes CASSLAASGNYNEQFF.

This rearrangement joins TRBV5-4 to TRBJ2-5, with 14 bases identical to TRBD2. The J call may be incorrect, as the DNA end agrees better with TRBJ2-7. Germline CDR1 is SGHNT and CDR2 is YYREEE (reference sequence). CDR3 length equals 15 residues. CDR3 sequence: CASAPGTSGSYEQYF. In DNA, the CDR3 is TGTGCCAGCGCACCCGGGACTAGCGGGAGTTACGAGCAGTACTTC.

The chain has TRBV5-4 and TRBJ1-2, with D unresolved. In germline, CDR1 is SGHNT, CDR2 YYREEE (reference sequence). The CDR3 has 15 amino acids. Trimming shortened V by 6 bases and J by 4 bases, and 19 bases separated the two germline ends. CDR3 nucleotides: TGTGCCAGCAAACCAAGCATGGGCGGAGGCTATGGCTACACCTTC. It specifies CASKPSMGGGYGYTF.

The genes are TRBV7-3 and TRBJ2-1, with D maybe TRBD2 (5 bases). Germline V gene sequence: CDR1 SGHTA, CDR2 FQGTGA. The CDR3 has 15 residues. The germline V and J ends were trimmed by 3 bases and 7 bases, with 16 bases remaining between them. The chain's CDR3 is CASSFTGIRRNEQFF. CDR3 in DNA: TGTGCCAGCAGCTTCACCGGGATTCGAAGAAATGAGCAGTTCTTC.

This clone occurred a few times. The V and J genes are TRBV5-1 and TRBJ1-2; D is uncertain. V gave up 5 bases and J gave up 6 bases, with 11 bases separating them. CDR3 size: 12 residues. CDR1 and CDR2 from the germline V gene are SGHRS and YFSETQ. The CDR3 DNA follows: TGCGCCAGCAGACCAGGTATCGATGGCTACACCTTC. Translation gives CASRPGIDGYTF.

The V call is TRBV2, the J call TRBJ2-5; TRBD2 matches 8 bases. Losses at the gene ends were 6 bases for V and 0 bases for J; bases not matched to a gene: 6. Germline-derived CDR1 and CDR2 are SNHLY and FYNNEI. The CDR3 loop spans 15 amino acids. CDR3 DNA: TGTGCCAGCAGCCGGACTAGCAGGTACCAAGAGACCCAGTACTTC. Its protein is CASSRTSRYQETQYF.

The chain joins TRBV9 to TRBJ2-1, with TRBD2 identical over 13 bases. V shed 3 bases and J 3 bases; nucleotides not matched to a gene: 3. The CDR3 has 16 amino acids. Looked up from germline, CDR1 is SGDLS and CDR2 is YYNGEE. CDR3 bases: TGTGCCAGCAGCGGGACTAGCGGGAGTCACTACAATGAGCAGTTCTTC. This codes for CASSGTSGSHYNEQFF.

The rearrangement joins TRBV4-2 to TRBJ1-5, with TRBD1 as a possible D gene (5 bases). This CDR3 has 16 amino acids. The ends were cut back, 5 bases at V and 3 bases at J, with 17 bases in the middle. Per the germline V gene, CDR1 is LGHNA and CDR2 is YNFKEQ. The CDR3 coding sequence is TGTGCCAGCAGCATAGAAGGATGGGGCTCCAATCAGCCCCAGCATTTT. Translating gives CASSIEGWGSNQPQHF.

The chain is built from TRBV30 and TRBJ2-5; D perhaps matches TRBD2 (6 bases). The CDR3 contains 13 residues. The V end lost 4 bases, the J end lost 4 bases, and 13 bases lay between the germline ends. Per germline, CDR1 GTSNPN and CDR2 SVGIG (reference sequence). Written as DNA, the CDR3 is TGTGCCTGGACGGGGGTTAGGCGAGAGACCCAGTACTTC. Amino acid sequence: CAWTGVRRETQYF.

The J gene is TRBJ2-7, the V gene TRBV30; 7 nucleotides align to TRBD2. The V gene end was trimmed by 0 bases and the J gene end by 4 bases; junction bases not matched to a gene: 6. CDR1 and CDR2 from the germline V gene are GTSNPN and SVGIG (reference sequence). The CDR3 contains 14 residues. The CDR3 coding sequence is TGTGCCTGGAGTGTGGGAGGGTCCGTTTACGAGCAGTACTTC. It yields the protein CAWSVGGSVYEQYF. The whole variable domain, filled in from reference TRBV30 and TRBJ2-7, reads SQTIHQWPATLVQPVGSPLSLECTVEGTSNPNLYWYRQAAGRGLQLLFYSVGIGQISSEVPQNLSASRPQDRQFILSSKKLLLSDSGFYLCAWSVGGSVYEQYFGPGTRLTVT.

This chain connects TRBV5-1 to TRBJ2-1; no reliable D call. V gave up 4 bases and J gave up 5 bases, with 13 bases separating them. The germline gives CDR1 SGHRS, CDR2 YFSETQ. The CDR3 totals 14 residues. The CDR3, as DNA: TGCGCCAGCAGCCCCGAACGACAAAACAATGAGCAGTTCTTC. Translating it yields CASSPERQNNEQFF. The full variable domain, in which reference TRBV5-1 and TRBJ2-1 provide the parts outside the CDR3, is KAGVTQTPRYLIKTRGQQVTLSCSPISGHRSVSWYQQTPGQGLQFLFEYFSETQRNKGNFPGRFSGRQFSNSRSEMNVSTLELGDSALYLCASSPERQNNEQFFGPGTRLTVL.

This clone appeared a few times. The chain's CDR3 is CASSVGAAGEQYF. CDR3 sequence (DNA): TGTGCCAGCAGCGTAGGTGCGGCGGGCGAGCAGTACTTC. J is TRBJ2-7 and V is TRBV9, with a weak D call TRBD2 (5 bases). From germline, CDR1 is SGDLS and CDR2 YYNGEE. Trimming removed 0 bases at V and 6 bases at J, with 10 bases between. The CDR3 spans 13 residues.

The rearrangement links TRBV7-2 to TRBJ1-3, with 11 bases identical to TRBD1. From germline, CDR1 is SGHTA and CDR2 FQGNSA. V dropped 5 bases and J dropped 6; count of bases not matched to a gene: 9. The CDR3 runs to 16 residues. CDR3 DNA sequence: TGTGCCAGCAGCCCCCGGACAGGGGGCACGGTAAACACCATATATTTT. This translates into CASSPRTGGTVNTIYF. The full variable domain, with the rest looked up from reference TRBV7-2 and TRBJ1-3, is GAGVSQSPSNKVTEKGKDVELRCDPISGHTALYWYRQSLGQGLEFLIYFQGNSAPDKSGLPSDRFSAERTGGSVSTLTIQRTQQEDSAVYLCASSPRTGGTVNTIYFGEGSWLTVV.

V gene TRBV27 combines with J gene TRBJ1-2, with TRBD1 matching 7 bases. This CDR3 is 17 amino acids long. In germline, CDR1 is MNHEY, CDR2 SMNVEV (reference sequence). After removal of 2 bases from V and 4 bases from J, the junction contained 13 bases not matched to a gene. Here the CDR3 reads CASSLNEGARLGYGYTF. The CDR3 DNA is TGTGCCAGCAGTTTAAACGAGGGGGCGAGACTCGGCTATGGCTACACCTTC.

The V and J genes are TRBV29-1 and TRBJ2-7, with TRBD2 matching 9 bases. This CDR3 has 13 amino acids. V shed 5 bases, J shed 0 bases, and the junction held 2 bases outside the gene matches. Germline V gene lookup returns CDR1 SQVTM and CDR2 ANQGSEA. Here the CDR3 reads CSVRTSDSYEQYF. Here the CDR3 DNA reads TGCAGCGTTAGGACTAGCGACTCCTACGAGCAGTACTTC.

The chain is built from TRBV6-4 and TRBJ2-3; no firm D call. V gave up 3 bases and J gave up 2 bases, with 6 bases separating them. CDR3 length: 13 residues. Germline values: CDR1 MRHNA, CDR2 SNTAGT. CDR3 residues: CASSELITDTQYF. The CDR3 DNA sequence: TGTGCCAGCAGTGAACTGATCACAGATACGCAGTATTTT.

The gene calls are TRBV18 and TRBJ1-1; tentatively, D is TRBD1 (6 bases). The CDR3 has 14 amino acids. CDR1 and CDR2 (germline): KGHSH, LQKENI. Trimming left V 6 bases short and J 4 bases short, with 15 bases between. The CDR3 DNA reads as TGTGCCAGCTCGCCGCCGACAGGACGCACTGAAGCTTTCTTT. As protein: CASSPPTGRTEAFF.

As concerns this clone: The sample contains more than one DNA sequence encoding this CDR3. In nucleotides, the CDR3 is TGTGCCAGTAGTCCCGACAGGGGCTACGAGCAGTACTTC. It encodes CASSPDRGYEQYF. The genes are TRBV19 and TRBJ2-7; TRBD1 agrees at 8 bases. Germline V gene lookup returns CDR1 LNHDA and CDR2 SQIVND (reference sequence). Germline trimming cut 5 bases from V and 3 bases from J; bases unmatched to any gene: 3. The CDR3 runs to 13 residues.